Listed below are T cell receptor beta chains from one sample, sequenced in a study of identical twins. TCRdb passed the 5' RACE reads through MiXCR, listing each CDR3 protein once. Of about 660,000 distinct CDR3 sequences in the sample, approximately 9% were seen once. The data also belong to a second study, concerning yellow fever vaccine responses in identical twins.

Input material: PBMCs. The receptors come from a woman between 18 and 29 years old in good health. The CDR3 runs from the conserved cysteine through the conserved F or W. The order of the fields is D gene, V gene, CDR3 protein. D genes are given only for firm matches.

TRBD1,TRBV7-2,CASSISRDSYNEQFF
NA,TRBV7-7,CASSLGAGTGPETQYF
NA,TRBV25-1,CASTRQTQETQYF
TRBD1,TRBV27,CASSPFQQGSYEQYF
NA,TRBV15,CATSTGPLGRGQFF
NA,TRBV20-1,CSTRGALNEQFF
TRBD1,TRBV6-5,CASSYLTGTDEQFF
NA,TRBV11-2,CASSLAGLALVEQFF
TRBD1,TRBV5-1,CASSLFGTGKTGELFF
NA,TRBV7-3,CASIRGSWLQETQYF
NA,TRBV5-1,CASSPTGESTGELFF
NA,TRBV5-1,CASSLNPRAEYEQYF
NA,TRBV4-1,CASSQVAASTDTQYF
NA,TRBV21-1,CASSKGGRLAVYEQYF
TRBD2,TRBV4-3,CASSQDSPRTLAGGSYEQYF
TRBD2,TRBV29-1,CSGLPAGIQETQYF
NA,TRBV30,CAWGGENEKLFF
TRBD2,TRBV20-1,CSAPGTRAEDSSFF
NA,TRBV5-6,CASSLNNRDRDF
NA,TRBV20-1,CSAKRYGRHNEQFF
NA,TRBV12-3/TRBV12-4,CASSFSSRVWGESVQYF
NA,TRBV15,CATSRDWGDTGELFF
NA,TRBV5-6,CASSDLRRRGGFGRDEQFF
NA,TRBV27,CASSLLRETQYF
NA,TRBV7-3,CASSLSNIDWDTQYF
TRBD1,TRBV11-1,CASSPIDGTGGTGANVLTF
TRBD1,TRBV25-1,CASSDPTGTGLHNEQFF
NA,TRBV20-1,CSARGRQVRSTDTQYF
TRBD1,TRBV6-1,CATYPPGQGFDTQYF
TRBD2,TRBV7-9,CASRTSGGSNEQFF
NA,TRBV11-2,CASSLSRPNEQFF
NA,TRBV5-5,CASSHAGSETQYF
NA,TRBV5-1,CAGSLVDRYLADTQYF
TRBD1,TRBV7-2,CASRDRTGVYEQYF
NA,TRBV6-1,CASQPLRGLANSPLHF
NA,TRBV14,CASSQDRRSYGYTF
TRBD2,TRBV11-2,CASSAVASGTLNTGELFF
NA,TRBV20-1,CSARQGVWRDYQETQYF
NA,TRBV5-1,CASSQSREGAGELFF
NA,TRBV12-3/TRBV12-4,CASSLARGAGHNEQFF
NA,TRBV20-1,CSARDGRQPGSGANVLTF
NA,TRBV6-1,CASRGLSHSYEQYF
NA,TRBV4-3,CASSQSKVYNEQFF
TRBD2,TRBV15,CATNREGRNTQYF
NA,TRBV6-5,CASSYSGYQTYEQYF
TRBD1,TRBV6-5,CASSYNRGRGTEAFF
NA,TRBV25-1,CASRGNSYEQYF
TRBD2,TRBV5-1,CASSIGTSLGETQYF
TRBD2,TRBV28,CASSTPSGSHSYEQYF
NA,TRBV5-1,CASSLAEGDYGYTF
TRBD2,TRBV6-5,CASSYRAPGGGTGELFF
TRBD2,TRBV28,CASSLAGVLTDTQYF
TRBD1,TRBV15,CATSGGEDRHSYEQYF
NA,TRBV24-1,CATSDQITGPKRTNEKVFF
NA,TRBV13,CVSLSPGRTSTDTQYF
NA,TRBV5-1,CASSSLDAGELFF
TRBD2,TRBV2,CATMGSGEDTGELFF
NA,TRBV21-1,CASSPGPEGKETQYF
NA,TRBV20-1,CSVWTGTYEQYF
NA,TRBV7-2,CASSLERVPDTQYF